The T cell receptor beta chain under discussion was sequenced for a study of blood T cell repertoires in COVID-19. Here immunoSEQ multiplex PCR was the method, and the copy in TCRdb shows in-frame clones only, minus some. The table shows 150,000 to 200,000 clones, with 80% to 85% occurring only once. This sequence was found in an elderly woman with active or convalescent COVID-19. Sequencing used peripheral blood.

This CDR3 is CASRVGPEHGYTF. Written as DNA, the CDR3 is TGTGCCAGCAGGGTGGGTCCGGAGCATGGCTACACCTTC. The chain couples TRBV2 to TRBJ1-2; D remains unclear. Trimming pared 6 bases from V and 6 bases from J, leaving 14 bases between. Germline CDR1 and CDR2: SNHLY and FYNNEI. This CDR3 region has 13 residues.